The 15 T cell receptor beta chains below were found in one sample sequenced in a study of T cells in Graves' hyperthyroidism and ophthalmopathy. Authors of the study amplified TCR beta CDR3 regions from RNA transcripts. HTBI primers drove first-round RT-PCR of the TCR CDR3. TCRdb analysed the multiplex PCR reads with MiXCR anew, one entry per CDR3 protein. This sample has about 770,000 distinct CDR3 sequences, with around 19% found just once. Sequenced sample: blood. These receptor sequences come from a woman between 50 and 59 years old with Graves' hyperthyroidism that later progressed to Graves' ophthalmopathy.

This clonotype turned up a few times. The chain employs TRBV6-1 and TRBJ2-7; D is possibly TRBD1 or TRBD2 (6 bases each). CDR3 length equals 16 residues. With 2 bases removed from V and 5 bases from J, the gap between germline ends came to 19 bases. The germline V gene encodes CDR1 MNHNS and CDR2 SASEGT. This CDR3 is CASSEYVVSGAHEQYF. The CDR3, as DNA: TGTGCCAGCAGTGAATACGTCGTATCGGGGGCCCACGAGCAGTACTTC.

This clonotype was counted only a few times. V and J are TRBV10-1 and TRBJ2-3, with 9 bases that match TRBD2. Per the germline V gene, CDR1 is WNHNN and CDR2 is SYGVQD (reference sequence). CDR3 length equals 18 residues. V was clipped by 2 bases and J by 0 bases; unmatched bases: 9. CDR3 loop: CASSEASGVTTSTDTQYF. The CDR3 DNA follows: TGCGCCAGCAGTGAGGCTAGCGGGGTGACAACTAGCACAGATACGCAGTATTTT.

This clonotype was seen repeatedly, ten times or more. The V and J genes are TRBV5-1 and TRBJ2-3; possibly TRBD1 or TRBD2 for D (6 bases each). The V gene's germline CDR1 is SGHRS and CDR2 YFSETQ. The length of the CDR3 is 15 residues. Trimming left V 9 bases short and J 1 base short, with 18 bases between. The CDR3 nucleotides read TGCGCCACCAACCCAGGCCGGGGGCGCACAGATACGCAGTATTTT. It specifies CATNPGRGRTDTQYF.

This clonotype occurred many times. The chain is built from TRBV2 and TRBJ2-7; D is ambiguous. CDR1 and CDR2 (germline): SNHLY, FYNNEI. The CDR3 has 16 amino acids. Trimming removed 3 bases from V and 4 bases from J, with 19 bases in between. The CDR3 region is CASSDPRQGNHYEQYF. The CDR3 nucleotides are TGTGCCAGCAGTGACCCACGCCAAGGAAACCATTACGAGCAGTACTTC.

Note on this clonotype: A much larger clone lies one base from this, so it may be a read error. This rearrangement joins TRBV6-2 or TRBV6-3 to TRBJ1-2; the D is unclear. Per the germline V gene, CDR1 is MNHEY and CDR2 is SVGEGT. Trimming removed 4 bases at V and 0 bases at J, with 12 bases between. This CDR3 is built from 15 residues. The CDR3: CASSCGVETNYGYTF. The CDR3 DNA reads as TGTGCCAGCAGTTGCGGAGTGGAGACTAACTATGGCTACACCTTC.

This clonotype was detected ten times or more. The chain carries TRBV5-6 and TRBJ1-1; TRBD1 might be the D (5 bases). Germline V gene data show CDR1 as SGHDT and CDR2 as YYEEEE. Trimming left V 1 base short and J 1 base short, with 8 bases between. The CDR3 extends over 14 amino acids. The CDR3 loop is CASSLIGANTEAFF. The DNA for the CDR3 is TGTGCCAGCAGCTTGATAGGGGCGAACACTGAAGCTTTCTTT.

This clonotype appeared many times. The junction shows a germline mismatch at one end, possibly a read error. The gene calls are TRBV11-2 and TRBJ2-5; D may be TRBD2 (5 bases). The CDR3 has 14 residues. Looked up from germline, CDR1 is SGHAT and CDR2 is FQNNGV. CDR3 nucleotide sequence: TGTGCCAGCAACTTAGGGAGTACAGTAGAGACCCAGTACTTC. Translating it yields CASNLGSTVETQYF. The variable domain in full, with the rest retrieved from reference TRBV11-2 and TRBJ2-5, is EAGVAQSPRYKIIEKRQSVAFWCNPISGHATLYWYQQILGQGPKLLIQFQNNGVVDDSQLPKDRFSAERLKGVDSTLKIQPAKLEDSAVYLCASNLGSTVETQYFGPGTRLLVL.

This clonotype was seen a handful of times. J is TRBJ2-2 and V is TRBV4-1, with D uncertain. CDR3 length: 17 residues. Trimming cost V 6 bases and J 0 bases, with 17 bases left between them. Germline CDR1 MGHRA, CDR2 YSYEKL. For the CDR3, the DNA is TGCGCCAGCAGTTTAAGCACCTGGGCGACGAACACCGGGGAGCTGTTTTTT. Its translation is CASSLSTWATNTGELFF.

The rearrangement uses TRBV4-2 and TRBJ2-2; 8 bases fit TRBD1. The CDR3 is 16 residues long. V gave up 3 bases and J gave up 6 bases; unmatched junction bases: 9. Germline assignment: CDR1 LGHNA and CDR2 YNFKEQ. CDR3 DNA sequence: TGTGCCAGCAGCCAGACGTATTGGACAGGGTCCGGGGAGCTGTTTTTT. This encodes CASSQTYWTGSGELFF.

In this sample, this clonotype turned up many times. The rearrangement joins TRBV2 to TRBJ2-3; 8 nucleotides align to TRBD2. Unmatched junction bases numbered 8, after V lost 11 bases and J lost 1 base. The CDR3 extends over 14 amino acids. Germline V gives CDR1 SNHLY, CDR2 FYNNEI. CDR3 protein: CADRPAGGTDTQYF. CDR3 coding DNA: TGTGCCGACAGACCAGCGGGGGGCACAGATACGCAGTATTTT.

This clonotype was picked up a small number of times. The V and J genes are TRBV24-1 and TRBJ2-3, with 8 bases that match TRBD1. The V and J ends lost 10 bases and 3 bases, in that order; junction bases with no gene match: 5. Germline V gives CDR1 KGHDR, CDR2 SFDVKD. The CDR3 length is 13 residues. The DNA for the CDR3 is TGTGCCACGGGGACAGGCGATACAGATACGCAGTATTTT. It is translated as CATGTGDTDTQYF.

The sample holds a few counts of this clonotype. The chain couples TRBV12-3 or TRBV12-4 to TRBJ2-3, with D unclear. V lost 3 bases and J 2 bases, leaving 9 bases between the germline ends. The CDR3 is 14 amino acids. The CDR3 here is CASSFEQYTDTQYF. As DNA, the CDR3 is TGTGCCAGCAGTTTTGAGCAGTACACAGATACGCAGTATTTT.

The sample holds a few counts of this clonotype. The genes are TRBV9 and TRBJ2-3, with 15 bases aligning to TRBD2. The CDR3 has 18 amino acids. V trimming: 4 bases; J trimming: 0 bases; junction bases outside the gene matches: 6. Germline V lookup: CDR1 SGDLS, CDR2 YYNGEE. The CDR3 DNA follows: TGTGCCAGCAGCAGGGGACTAGCGGGGGGAACTAGCACAGATACGCAGTATTTT. Its translation: CASSRGLAGGTSTDTQYF.

This clonotype was seen a few times. A much larger clone differs from this one at a single base, so this may be a read error. This rearrangement joins TRBV3-1 to TRBJ1-1; no reliable D call. The CDR3 totals 15 residues. Germline V gene sequence: CDR1 LGHDT, CDR2 YNNKEL (reference sequence). CDR3 sequence (DNA): TGTGCCGGCAGCCAAGAGGTAGTAGGGCAATACGGAGCTTTCTTT. Its protein product is CAGSQEVVGQYGAFF.

V is TRBV4-1 and J is TRBJ2-2, with D possibly TRBD1 on 5 matching bases. The CDR3 contains 14 residues. The germline gives CDR1 MGHRA, CDR2 YSYEKL. V gave up 3 bases and J gave up 4 bases, with 9 bases separating them. The CDR3 here is CASSHPDTTGELFF. CDR3 DNA sequence: TGCGCCAGCAGCCACCCGGACACCACCGGGGAGCTGTTTTTT.